This T cell receptor (beta chain) was sequenced in a study of blood T cell repertoires in COVID-19. Study at large: Whether acute or convalescent, the COVID-19 samples came from the United States, Italy and Spain. Nucleic acid was either cDNA or gDNA, and it came from T cells, B-cell-depleted T cells, or PBMCs.

In the original workflow: Reference gene primer amplification gave estimated nucleated cell counts. This table comes from immunoSEQ multiplex PCR, and its TCRdb copy is limited to in-frame clones, with some not included. That table gives V, J and clone size, and the DNA gave D and trimming. The data contain 240,000 or so clones, roughly nine tenths of them singletons. The CDR3 spans 15 residues. Germline V lookup: CDR1 MDHEN, CDR2 SYDVKM. Between the trimmed V and J ends, which lost 6 bases and 3 bases, there was a span of 17 bases. The chain has TRBV28 and TRBJ1-2; the D gene is possibly TRBD1 (6 bases). Sequenced: peripheral blood. This TCR came from a man aged 60 to 69 with acute or convalescent COVID-19. This chain's CDR3 is CASSPGTPRYYGYTF. For the CDR3, the DNA is TGTGCCAGCAGCCCCGGGACACCCCGATACTATGGCTACACCTTC.